Listed below are T cell receptor beta chains from one sample, sequenced in a study of T cell responses to AZD1222 COVID-19 vaccine. TCRdb's copy holds only in-frame clones and misses some; the assay was immunoSEQ multiplex PCR. The sample has approximately 120,000 clones, around 87% seen once. The source was peripheral blood, collected on day 0 of AZD1222 vaccination. All receptors derive from an adult in good health. Each CDR3 is given with its conserved first and last residue. The D gene is left open where the match is weak. Part of the rows lack a size; the others show once, few, many or a class for expanded clones.

J | V | size | D | DNA | CDR3
TRBJ2-1 | TRBV3-1/TRBV3-2 | . | TRBD2 | TGTGCCAGCAGCCCCACATCTTTTGCGGGGGGGTACAATGAGCAGTTCTTC | CASSPTSFAGGYNEQFF
TRBJ1-1 | TRBV5-6 | . | . | TGTGCCAGCAGCCCGTCCAGGGGCCGGAACACTGAAGCTTTCTTT | CASSPSRGRNTEAFF
TRBJ2-2 | TRBV10-3 | once | TRBD2 | TGTGCCCCCTCCTGTGGGCGGGAGATCGGGGAGCTGTTTTTT | CAPSCGREIGELFF
TRBJ1-5 | TRBV15 | few | . | TGTGCCACCAGCAGAGATAATCAGCCCCAGCATTTT | CATSRDNQPQHF
TRBJ1-2 | TRBV7-2 | . | TRBD1 | TGTGCCAGCAGCACGGACAGGTACTATGGCTACACCTTC | CASSTDRYYGYTF
TRBJ2-7 | TRBV6-5 | . | . | TGTGCCAGCAGAGACCCGACAGGATCCTACGAGCAGTACTTC | CASRDPTGSYEQYF
TRBJ1-6 | TRBV27 | few | TRBD1 | TGTGCCAGCACCAGGGGGGCCTTACCCCTCCACTTT | CASTRGALPLHF
TRBJ2-1 | TRBV9 | . | . | TGTGCCAGCAGCGTAGCTATGCGACAGGAAAATGAGCAGTTCTTC | CASSVAMRQENEQFF
TRBJ2-1 | TRBV5-1 | . | TRBD2 | TGCGCCAGCAGCTTCTCTAGCGGGACCTACAATGAGCAGTTCTTC | CASSFSSGTYNEQFF
TRBJ2-3 | TRBV29-1 | . | TRBD2 | TGCAGCGTTGAAGGCGGGTCCTCTGCGGCGGGGGTGCACTATACGCAGTATTTT | CSVEGGSSAAGVHYTQYF
TRBJ2-7 | TRBV5-1 | . | . | TGCGCCAGCAGAGGCAGTGTCGGGACTGCATCCTACGAGCAGTACTTC | CASRGSVGTASYEQYF
TRBJ1-2 | TRBV4-1 | . | . | TGCGCCAGCAGCCCTATTGCGGCGGGGGTAAACTATGGCTACACCTTC | CASSPIAAGVNYGYTF
TRBJ1-5 | TRBV3-1/TRBV3-2 | . | . | TGTGCCAGCAGCCCGGGACAACGCAATCAGCCCCAGCATTTT | CASSPGQRNQPQHF
TRBJ1-2 | TRBV27 | . | . | TGTGCCAGCAGGGCAGAGTCGGGGTATGGCTACACCTTC | CASRAESGYGYTF
TRBJ1-2 | TRBV9 | . | . | TGTGCCAGCAGCCCCCGGGACGACTATGGCTACACCTTC | CASSPRDDYGYTF
TRBJ2-5 | TRBV9 | . | TRBD2 | TGTGCCAGCAGCGTAGGGGTAGCGGGGTCAGAGACCCAGTACTTC | CASSVGVAGSETQYF
TRBJ1-2 | TRBV6-5 | . | . | TGTGCCAGCAGTTCTCTAGTCACAGGCCTAAACTCCTACACCTTC | CASSSLVTGLNSYTF
TRBJ1-3 | TRBV7-2 | once | . | TGTGCCAGCAGCTTAGCAACCAGATCTGGAAACACCATATATTTT | CASSLATRSGNTIYF
TRBJ2-3 | TRBV4-3 | . | . | TGCGCCAGCAGCCAAGAACCCTCTCTCACAGATACGCAGTATTTT | CASSQEPSLTDTQYF
TRBJ2-7 | TRBV27 | . | . | TGTGCCAGCACCATACTCAACAGGGACGAGCAGTACTTC | CASTILNRDEQYF
TRBJ1-1 | TRBV4-1 | . | . | TGCGCCAGCAGCCTAAAAATCACAGGGAGCACTGAAGCTTTCTTT | CASSLKITGSTEAFF
TRBJ2-7 | TRBV5-1 | once | . | TGCGCCAGCAGCTTGGTGGTGAGCTCCTACGAGCAGTACTTC | CASSLVVSSYEQYF
TRBJ2-6 | TRBV19 | . | . | TGTGCCAGTAGTGGAGGGGGTCCTGGGGCCAACGTCCTGACTTTC | CASSGGGPGANVLTF
TRBJ1-2 | TRBV11-1 | . | . | TGTGCCAGCAGCCTAGCCCCACAGGGAGGTACGGATGGCTACACCTTC | CASSLAPQGGTDGYTF
TRBJ2-1 | TRBV20-1 | . | . | TGCAGTGCTAGTTTACTAGAAGTCAATGAGCAGTTCTTC | CSASLLEVNEQFF
TRBJ1-6 | TRBV7-9 | . | . | TGTGCCAGCAGCTTAGGGGTTTCACCCCTCCACTTT | CASSLGVSPLHF
TRBJ2-1 | TRBV19 | . | . | TGTGCCAGTAGTAACCCCGGGACGGCTAGAGGGAATGAGCAGTTCTTC | CASSNPGTARGNEQFF
TRBJ2-7 | TRBV11-2 | once | TRBD2 | TGTGCCAGCAGCTTATCGACTAGCGCCGAGCAGTACTTC | CASSLSTSAEQYF
TRBJ2-7 | TRBV9 | few | TRBD2 | TGTGCCAGCAGCGTAGGGGCTAGCGGGAGGGCCTACGAGCAGTACTTC | CASSVGASGRAYEQYF
TRBJ1-1 | TRBV7-8 | . | TRBD1 | TGTGCCAGCAGCGCGTTCAGGGGGCTTAATGAAGCTTTCTTT | CASSAFRGLNEAFF
TRBJ1-1 | TRBV5-4 | . | TRBD1 | TGTGCCAGCAGTGTCAGGGGGCTTGACACTGAAGCTTTCTTT | CASSVRGLDTEAFF
TRBJ1-5 | TRBV19 | . | . | TGTGCCAGTAGTAAGGTGGGGGCCCAGTATAGCAATCAGCCCCAGCATTTT | CASSKVGAQYSNQPQHF
TRBJ2-7 | TRBV6-5 | . | TRBD1 | TGTGCCAGCAGAGCGGGACAGGGGCCCTACGAGCAGTACTTC | CASRAGQGPYEQYF
TRBJ1-1 | TRBV30 | . | . | TGTGCCTGGCACACAGGGAGAGGAGAGGCTTTCTTT | CAWHTGRGEAFF
TRBJ2-5 | TRBV19 | few | . | TGTGCCAGTAGTATAACCACGAGAGAGACCCAGTACTTC | CASSITTRETQYF
TRBJ1-1 | TRBV10-3 | once | TRBD1 | TGTGCCATCAGTGCACGGGACAGGGCGACCACTGAAGCTTTCTTT | CAISARDRATTEAFF
TRBJ1-2 | TRBV6-5 | . | TRBD1 | TGTGCCAGCAGTCTCTACAGGGGGGGGAACTATGGCTACACCTTC | CASSLYRGGNYGYTF
TRBJ1-5 | TRBV19 | . | . | TGTGCCAGTAGGATGGACGGGAATTATCAGCCCCAGCATTTT | CASRMDGNYQPQHF
TRBJ1-2 | TRBV4-1 | . | . | TGCGCCAGCAGCCACCAGGGTGGGATCTATGGCTACACCTTC | CASSHQGGIYGYTF
TRBJ2-7 | TRBV14 | . | . | TGTGCCAGCAGCCAAGGAAACGGGATCTACGAGCAGTACTTC | CASSQGNGIYEQYF
TRBJ2-3 | TRBV28 | few | . | TGTGCCAGCAGGCATCGGGCACATACGCAGTATTTT | CASRHRAHTQYF
TRBJ2-5 | TRBV28 | . | . | TGTGCCAGCACCGCAAGGGCCCAGTACTTC | CASTARAQYF
TRBJ1-2 | TRBV3-1/TRBV3-2 | . | TRBD1 | TGTGCCAGCAGTCCACAGGGGTTTGGCTACACCTTC | CASSPQGFGYTF
TRBJ1-5 | TRBV7-6 | . | TRBD1 | TGTGCCAGCAGCTTAGTCCTCGGCGGGACAGTCGATGTTTGGCCCCAGCATTTT | CASSLVLGGTVDVWPQHF
TRBJ1-1 | TRBV12-3/TRBV12-4 | . | TRBD1 | TGTGCCAGCAGCCAAGGGGGACAGATTAAAGCTTTCTTT | CASSQGGQIKAFF
TRBJ1-6 | TRBV4-1 | . | . | TGCGCCAGCAGCCAAGGGGACACAAATTCACCCCTCCACTTT | CASSQGDTNSPLHF
TRBJ2-1 | TRBV7-2 | . | TRBD2 | TGTGCCAGCAGCCTCCAGCGGGGGGACTACAATGAGCAGTTCTTC | CASSLQRGDYNEQFF
TRBJ2-2 | TRBV27 | . | TRBD1 | TGTGCCAGCAACAGGGGAATGAACACCGGGGAGCTGTTTTTT | CASNRGMNTGELFF